This T cell receptor (beta chain) derives from a study of blood T cell repertoires in COVID-19. Overall study: The analysed material was cDNA or gDNA that came from T cells, B-cell-depleted T cells, or PBMCs.

As processed by the authors: Amplification with reference gene primers provided the estimates of nucleated cell counts. Libraries were prepared by immunoSEQ multiplex PCR; TCRdb keeps only in-frame clonotypes and omits some of them. V, J and clone size derive from that table, while D and trimming were established from the DNA sequence. The sample has about 250,000 clones; 70% to 90% are singletons. For this clone: The identical CDR3 is also encoded by other nucleotide sequences in the sample.

Trimming at V came to 3 bases and at J to 7 bases, leaving 2 bases not matched to a gene. This CDR3 is built from 15 residues. Germline V gene data show CDR1 as SGDLS and CDR2 as YYNGEE. V gene TRBV9 combines with J gene TRBJ2-1, with 15 bases matching TRBD2. Sequencing was done on a sample of peripheral blood. This clonotype was obtained from a human donor with COVID-19, enrolled during active disease. The donor label of this sample is uncertain. The CDR3 DNA sequence: TGTGCCAGCAGCGCGGGACTAGCGGGAGGAAATGAGCAGTTCTTC. Translated: CASSAGLAGGNEQFF.